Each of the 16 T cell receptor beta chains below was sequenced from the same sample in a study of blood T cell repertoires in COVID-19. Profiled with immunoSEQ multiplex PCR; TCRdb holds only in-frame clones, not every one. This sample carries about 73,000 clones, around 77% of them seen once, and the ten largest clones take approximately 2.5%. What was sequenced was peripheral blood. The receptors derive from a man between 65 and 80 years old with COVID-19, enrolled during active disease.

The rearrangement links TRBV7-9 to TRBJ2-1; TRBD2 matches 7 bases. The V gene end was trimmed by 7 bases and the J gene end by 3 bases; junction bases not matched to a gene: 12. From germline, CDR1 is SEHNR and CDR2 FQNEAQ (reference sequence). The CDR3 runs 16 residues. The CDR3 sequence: CASTLGLAAYYNEQFF. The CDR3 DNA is TGTGCCAGCACCCTCGGCCTAGCGGCCTACTACAATGAGCAGTTCTTC. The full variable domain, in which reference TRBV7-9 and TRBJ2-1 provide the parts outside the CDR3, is DTGVSQNPRHKITKRGQNVTFRCDPISEHNRLYWYRQTLGQGPEFLTYFQNEAQLEKSRLLSDRFSAERPKGSFSTLEIQRTEQGDSAMYLCASTLGLAAYYNEQFFGPGTRLTVL.

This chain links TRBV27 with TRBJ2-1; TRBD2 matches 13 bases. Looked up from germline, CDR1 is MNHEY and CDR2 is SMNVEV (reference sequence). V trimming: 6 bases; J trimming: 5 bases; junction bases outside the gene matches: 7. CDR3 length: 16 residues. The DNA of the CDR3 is TGTGCCAGCAGATACCTGGGACTAGCGGGAAACAATGAGCAGTTCTTC. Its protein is CASRYLGLAGNNEQFF.

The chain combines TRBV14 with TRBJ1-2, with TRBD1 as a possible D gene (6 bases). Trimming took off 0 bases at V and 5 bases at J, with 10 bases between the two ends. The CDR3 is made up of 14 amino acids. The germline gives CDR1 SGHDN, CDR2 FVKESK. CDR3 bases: TGTGCCAGCAGCCAAGATAACAGGGTTTATGGCTACACCTTC. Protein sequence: CASSQDNRVYGYTF.

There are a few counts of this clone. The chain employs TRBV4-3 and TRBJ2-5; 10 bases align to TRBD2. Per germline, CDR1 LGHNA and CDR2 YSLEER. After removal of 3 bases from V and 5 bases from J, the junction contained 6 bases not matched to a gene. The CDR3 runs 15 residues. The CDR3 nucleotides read TGCGCCAGCAGCCATAATATAGCGGGAGGTGAGACCCAGTACTTC. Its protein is CASSHNIAGGETQYF.

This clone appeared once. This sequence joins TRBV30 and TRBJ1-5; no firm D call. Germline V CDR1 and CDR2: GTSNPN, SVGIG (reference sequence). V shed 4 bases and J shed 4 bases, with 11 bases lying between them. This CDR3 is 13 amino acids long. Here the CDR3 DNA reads TGTGCCTGGAATCGGGGAGTAAATCAGCCCCAGCATTTT. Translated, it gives CAWNRGVNQPQHF.

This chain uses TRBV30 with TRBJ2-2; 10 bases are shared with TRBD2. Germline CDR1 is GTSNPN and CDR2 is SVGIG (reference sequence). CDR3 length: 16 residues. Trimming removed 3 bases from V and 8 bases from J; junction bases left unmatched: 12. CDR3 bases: TGTGCCTGGAGGAGCTTGCGGCTAGCGGGAGCTGGGGAGCTGTTTTTT. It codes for CAWRSLRLAGAGELFF. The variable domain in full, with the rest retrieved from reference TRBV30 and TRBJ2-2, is SQTIHQWPATLVQPVGSPLSLECTVEGTSNPNLYWYRQAAGRGLQLLFYSVGIGQISSEVPQNLSASRPQDRQFILSSKKLLLSDSGFYLCAWRSLRLAGAGELFFGEGSRLTVL.

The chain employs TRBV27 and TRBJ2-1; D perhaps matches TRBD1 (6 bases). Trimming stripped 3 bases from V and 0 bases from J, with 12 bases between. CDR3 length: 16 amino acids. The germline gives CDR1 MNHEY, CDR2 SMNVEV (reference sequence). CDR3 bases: TGTGCCAGCAGTTTTTGGGACACCCGCTCCTACAATGAGCAGTTCTTC. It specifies CASSFWDTRSYNEQFF.

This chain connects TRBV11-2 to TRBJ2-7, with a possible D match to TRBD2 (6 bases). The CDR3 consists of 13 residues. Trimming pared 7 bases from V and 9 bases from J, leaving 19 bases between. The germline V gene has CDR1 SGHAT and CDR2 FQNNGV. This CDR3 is CASIAPGGGRQYF. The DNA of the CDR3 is TGTGCCAGCATCGCCCCCGGGGGAGGACGGCAGTACTTC.

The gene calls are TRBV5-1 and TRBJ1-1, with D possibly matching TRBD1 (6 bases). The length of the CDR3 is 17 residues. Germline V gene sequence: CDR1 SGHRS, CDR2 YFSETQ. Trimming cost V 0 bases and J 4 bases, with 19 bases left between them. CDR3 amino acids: CASSLAILTGSFTEAFF. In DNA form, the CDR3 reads TGCGCCAGCAGCTTGGCCATTCTCACAGGGAGTTTCACTGAAGCTTTCTTT.

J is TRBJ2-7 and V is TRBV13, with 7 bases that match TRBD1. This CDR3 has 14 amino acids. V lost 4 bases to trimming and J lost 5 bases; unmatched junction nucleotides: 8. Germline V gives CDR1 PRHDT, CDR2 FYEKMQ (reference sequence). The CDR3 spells CASSWGTAPDEQYF. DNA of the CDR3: TGTGCCAGCAGCTGGGGGACAGCTCCCGACGAGCAGTACTTC.

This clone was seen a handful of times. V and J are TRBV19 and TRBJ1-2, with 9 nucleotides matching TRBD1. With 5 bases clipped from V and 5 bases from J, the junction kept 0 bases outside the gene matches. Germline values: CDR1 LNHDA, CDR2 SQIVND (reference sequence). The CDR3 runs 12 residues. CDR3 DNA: TGTGCCAGTAGTGGACAGGGGTATGGCTACACCTTC. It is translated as CASSGQGYGYTF.

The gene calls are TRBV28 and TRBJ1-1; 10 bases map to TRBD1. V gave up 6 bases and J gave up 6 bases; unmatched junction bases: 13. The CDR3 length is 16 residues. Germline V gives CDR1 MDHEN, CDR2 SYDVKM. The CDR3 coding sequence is TGTGCCAGCAGCGTCCTGACTGGGACAGGGGTGGCTGAAGCTTTCTTT. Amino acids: CASSVLTGTGVAEAFF.

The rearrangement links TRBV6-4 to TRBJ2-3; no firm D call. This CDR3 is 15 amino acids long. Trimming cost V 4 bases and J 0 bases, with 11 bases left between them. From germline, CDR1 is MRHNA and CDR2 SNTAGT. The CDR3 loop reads CASSAEAGSTDTQYF. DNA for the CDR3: TGTGCCAGCAGTGCTGAGGCCGGAAGCACAGATACGCAGTATTTT.

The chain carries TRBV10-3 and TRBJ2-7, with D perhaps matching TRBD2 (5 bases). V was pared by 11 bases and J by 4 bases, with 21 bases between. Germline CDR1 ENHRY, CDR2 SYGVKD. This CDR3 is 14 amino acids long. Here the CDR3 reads CAVLRTEGFYEQYF. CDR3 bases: TGTGCCGTCCTCCGGACTGAGGGATTTTACGAGCAGTACTTC.

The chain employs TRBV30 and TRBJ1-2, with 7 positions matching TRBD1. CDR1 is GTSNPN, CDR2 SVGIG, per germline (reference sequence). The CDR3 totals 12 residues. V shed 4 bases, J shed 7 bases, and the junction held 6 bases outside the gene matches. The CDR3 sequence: CAWNRDRIGYTF. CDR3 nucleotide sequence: TGTGCCTGGAACCGGGACAGAATTGGCTACACCTTC. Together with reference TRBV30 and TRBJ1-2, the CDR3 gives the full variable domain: SQTIHQWPATLVQPVGSPLSLECTVEGTSNPNLYWYRQAAGRGLQLLFYSVGIGQISSEVPQNLSASRPQDRQFILSSKKLLLSDSGFYLCAWNRDRIGYTFGSGTRLTVV.

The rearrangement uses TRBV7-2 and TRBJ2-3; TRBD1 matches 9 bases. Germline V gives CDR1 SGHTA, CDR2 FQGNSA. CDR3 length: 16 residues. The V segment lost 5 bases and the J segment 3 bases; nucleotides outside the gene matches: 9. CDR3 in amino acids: CASSARDRVITDTQYF. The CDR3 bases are TGTGCCAGCAGCGCTCGGGACAGGGTTATTACAGATACGCAGTATTTT.